This T cell receptor beta chain is drawn from a study of shared clonotypes between healthy human individuals. Regarding the study as a whole: Donor scarcity curtailed the genetic and exposure-history diversity represented herein.

The data were produced by immunoSEQ multiplex PCR, yet TCRdb's version contains in-frame clones alone and is incomplete. The repertoire holds around 240,000 clones, with 65% as singletons. This CDR3 region has 13 residues. Germline values: CDR1 SQVTM, CDR2 ANQGSEA. The trim removed 8 bases at V and 9 bases at J, leaving 13 bases unmatched. About this clone: What it recognizes is unknown.

This clonotype originated in a man aged 25-40 years in good health. Sequencing was done on a sample of memory CD4+ T cells sorted from blood. Subset described: CD45RA-negative fraction. The genes are TRBV29-1 and TRBJ2-1, with TRBD2 identical over 7 bases. CDR3 region: CSTREGPRAEQFF. For the CDR3, the DNA is TGCAGCACGAGGGAGGGCCCTCGGGCTGAGCAGTTCTTC.